This is a list of T cell receptor beta chains from one sample in a study of T cells expressing NK-cell markers. After re-calling the 5' RACE reads, TCRdb lists one entry per CDR3 protein, DNA absent. This sample's clone table lists 500,000 to 700,000 distinct CDR3 sequences. Sequenced: blood T cells: a sorted CD56 or NKG2C T cell subset, CD4+ or CD8+ T cells, or bulk PBMC T cells (not recorded which). These receptors were collected from a man younger than 35 in good health. The CDR3 runs from the conserved cysteine through the conserved F or W. Each record gives: V gene, J gene, CDR3 protein.

v_gene: TRBV29-1; j_gene: TRBJ2-2; CDR3aa: CSVNSGITGELFF
v_gene: TRBV6-2/TRBV6-3; j_gene: TRBJ1-4; CDR3aa: CASSYKDNEKLFF
v_gene: TRBV10-3; j_gene: TRBJ1-4; CDR3aa: CASLQGRGEKLFF
v_gene: TRBV24-1; j_gene: TRBJ1-3; CDR3aa: CATSDEGNTIYF
v_gene: TRBV5-1; j_gene: TRBJ2-2; CDR3aa: CASSLRVITPVLETGELFF
v_gene: TRBV6-1; j_gene: TRBJ2-3; CDR3aa: CASSGGTSANTDTQYF
v_gene: TRBV5-4; j_gene: TRBJ2-3; CDR3aa: CASSPRRGRESTDTQYF
v_gene: TRBV12-3/TRBV12-4; j_gene: TRBJ2-7; CDR3aa: CATQAGIYEQYF
v_gene: TRBV29-1; j_gene: TRBJ2-5; CDR3aa: CSVAALDRRTQETQYF
v_gene: TRBV5-1; j_gene: TRBJ2-3; CDR3aa: CASSTGRAGGPLDTQYF
v_gene: TRBV5-1; j_gene: TRBJ2-2; CDR3aa: CASSLPPAGVRNTGELFF
v_gene: TRBV11-3; j_gene: TRBJ2-7; CDR3aa: CASSHGRSQGAYEQYF
v_gene: TRBV10-3; j_gene: TRBJ2-1; CDR3aa: CAISESTSGLYNEQFF
v_gene: TRBV29-1; j_gene: TRBJ2-3; CDR3aa: CSVEGQPGGLTDTQYF
v_gene: TRBV12-5; j_gene: TRBJ2-6; CDR3aa: CASGNGVSGANVLTF
v_gene: TRBV6-1; j_gene: TRBJ1-4; CDR3aa: CASRPSFATNEKLFF
v_gene: TRBV20-1; j_gene: TRBJ1-4; CDR3aa: CSARERTGSNEKLFF
v_gene: TRBV29-1; j_gene: TRBJ2-5; CDR3aa: CSVQVHQETQYF
v_gene: TRBV29-1; j_gene: TRBJ2-1; CDR3aa: CSVGAYNEQFF
v_gene: TRBV2; j_gene: TRBJ2-1; CDR3aa: CASSLIGDSQQFF
v_gene: TRBV6-5; j_gene: TRBJ1-6; CDR3aa: CASDDRGGTNSPLHF
v_gene: TRBV18; j_gene: TRBJ2-7; CDR3aa: CASSQLIRDGTNYEQYF
v_gene: TRBV28; j_gene: TRBJ1-4; CDR3aa: CASAGGTDNEKLFF
v_gene: TRBV6-5; j_gene: TRBJ1-2; CDR3aa: CASSYGKGVTSGYTF
v_gene: TRBV12-5; j_gene: TRBJ1-1; CDR3aa: CASGPQTGINTEAFF
v_gene: TRBV12-3/TRBV12-4; j_gene: TRBJ2-2; CDR3aa: CASLSTDSGELFF
v_gene: TRBV7-8; j_gene: TRBJ1-4; CDR3aa: CASRRTTEKLFF
v_gene: TRBV5-1; j_gene: TRBJ1-5; CDR3aa: CASSLGAGAEQPQHF
v_gene: TRBV30; j_gene: TRBJ1-1; CDR3aa: CAWSKSGDAEAFF
v_gene: TRBV10-3; j_gene: TRBJ2-1; CDR3aa: CAISEPGTPYNEQFF
v_gene: TRBV4-1; j_gene: TRBJ2-3; CDR3aa: CASSQEMAATDTQYF
v_gene: TRBV3-1; j_gene: TRBJ2-7; CDR3aa: CASSQDLAAPYEQYF